This paragraph reports one TCR beta chain. The CDR3 totals 16 residues. V lost 4 bases, J lost 4 bases, and 11 bases stayed unmatched. The germline gives CDR1 MNHEY, CDR2 SMNVEV (reference sequence). Clones were sequenced by immunoSEQ multiplex PCR, and TCRdb holds only the in-frame ones, with some missing. This table holds about 54,000 clones, 95% to 97% found once. The sample belongs to a study of control samples from healthy donors and cancer patients. The chain has TRBV27 and TRBJ2-3; 7 bases align to TRBD2. This clonotype originated in a woman aged 25 to 39 in good health. The source material was blood. In DNA form, the CDR3 reads TGTGCCAGCAGTTGGTCGGGAGGAGGGCGGCCAGATACGCAGTATTTT. Translating it yields CASSWSGGGRPDTQYF.